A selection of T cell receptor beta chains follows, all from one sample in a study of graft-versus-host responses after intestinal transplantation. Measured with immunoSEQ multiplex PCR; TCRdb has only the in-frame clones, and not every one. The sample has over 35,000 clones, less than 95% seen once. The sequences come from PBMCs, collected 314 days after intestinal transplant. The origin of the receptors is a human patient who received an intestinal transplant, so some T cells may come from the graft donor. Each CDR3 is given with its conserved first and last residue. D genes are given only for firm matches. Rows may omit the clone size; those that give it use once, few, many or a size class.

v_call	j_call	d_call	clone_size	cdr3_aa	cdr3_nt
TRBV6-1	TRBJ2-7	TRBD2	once	CASSLSSGGPYEQYF	TGTGCCAGCAGTCTATCTAGCGGGGGACCCTACGAGCAGTACTTC
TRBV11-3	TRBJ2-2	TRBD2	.	CASSLGSQTGLAATGELFF	TGTGCCAGCAGCTTAGGATCCCAAACGGGACTAGCGGCCACCGGGGAGCTGTTTTTT
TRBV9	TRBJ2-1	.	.	CASSVDGLSSYNEQFF	TGTGCCAGCAGCGTAGATGGCCTAAGCTCCTACAATGAGCAGTTCTTC
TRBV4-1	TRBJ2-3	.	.	CASSQGTTDTQYF	TGTGCCAGCAGCCAAGGAACCACAGATACGCAGTATTTT
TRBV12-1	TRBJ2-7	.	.	CAAMAGRMYEQYF	TGTGCCGCAATGGCGGGGCGAATGTACGAGCAGTACTTC
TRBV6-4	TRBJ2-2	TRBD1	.	CASSAVTGGTGELFF	TGTGCCAGCAGTGCCGTGACAGGGGGCACCGGGGAGCTGTTTTTT
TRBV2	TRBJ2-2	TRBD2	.	CASSTSGGLGELFF	TGTGCCAGCAGTACTAGCGGGGGTCTCGGGGAGCTGTTTTTT
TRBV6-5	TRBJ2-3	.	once	CASSYRGTTSTDTQYF	TGTGCCAGCAGTTACAGGGGGACGACCTCCACAGATACGCAGTATTTT
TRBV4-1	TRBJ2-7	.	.	CASRSTGDGGRTYEQYF	TGCGCCAGCAGATCGACAGGTGACGGGGGACGCACCTACGAGCAGTACTTC
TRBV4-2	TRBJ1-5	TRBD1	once	CASSQGQGLSQPQHF	TGTGCCAGCAGCCAAGGACAGGGATTGAGCCAGCCCCAGCATTTT
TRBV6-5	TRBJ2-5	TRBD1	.	CASSGSGQVQETQYF	TGTGCCAGCAGTGGCTCGGGACAGGTCCAAGAGACCCAGTACTTC
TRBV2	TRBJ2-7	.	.	CASSEFVASFYEQYF	TGTGCCAGCAGTGAATTTGTTGCGTCCTTCTACGAGCAGTACTTC
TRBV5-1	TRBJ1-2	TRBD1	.	CASSPWDRGIYGYTF	TGCGCCAGCAGCCCGTGGGACAGGGGTATCTATGGCTACACCTTC
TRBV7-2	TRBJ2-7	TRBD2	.	CASSLRLAGTLEQYF	TGTGCCAGCAGCTTACGCCTAGCGGGGACCCTCGAGCAGTACTTC
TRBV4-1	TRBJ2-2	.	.	CASSQESSLSGELFF	TGCGCCAGCAGCCAAGAGTCTTCGCTCTCTGGGGAGCTGTTTTTT
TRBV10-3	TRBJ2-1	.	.	CAIRLQGGNEQFF	TGTGCCATCAGACTACAGGGGGGGAATGAGCAGTTCTTC
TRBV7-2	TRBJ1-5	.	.	CASSLGDPRKSNQPQHF	TGTGCCAGCAGCTTAGGAGATCCCAGGAAGTCCAATCAGCCCCAGCATTTT
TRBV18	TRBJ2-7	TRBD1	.	CASSPPTGNEQYF	TGTGCCAGCTCACCACCGACAGGGAACGAGCAGTACTTC
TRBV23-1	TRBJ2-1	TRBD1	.	CASSPTGPLTYNEQFF	TGCGCCAGCAGTCCGACAGGGCCCCTCACCTACAATGAGCAGTTCTTC
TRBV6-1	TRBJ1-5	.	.	CASQDLLGSQPQHF	TGTGCCAGCCAAGATCTGCTAGGGTCACAGCCCCAGCATTTT
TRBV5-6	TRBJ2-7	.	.	CASSLRRDEQYF	TGTGCCAGCAGCTTGAGGAGGGACGAGCAGTACTTC
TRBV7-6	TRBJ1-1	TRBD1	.	CASSLEIQGEAFF	TGTGCCAGCAGCTTGGAGATACAGGGGGAAGCTTTCTTT
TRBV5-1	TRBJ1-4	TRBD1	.	CASSLGDRVTNEKLFF	TGCGCCAGCAGCTTGGGAGACAGGGTAACTAATGAAAAACTGTTTTTT
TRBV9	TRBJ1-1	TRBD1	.	CASSVAGTGAEAFF	TGTGCCAGCAGCGTAGCGGGGACAGGGGCTGAAGCTTTCTTT
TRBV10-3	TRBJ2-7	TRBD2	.	CAISEGSSGRDEQYF	TGTGCCATCAGTGAGGGGTCTAGCGGGAGGGACGAGCAGTACTTC
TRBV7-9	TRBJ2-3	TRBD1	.	CASSLNSGTGRVSADTQYF	TGTGCCAGCAGCTTAAACAGCGGGACAGGGCGAGTTAGTGCAGATACGCAGTATTTT
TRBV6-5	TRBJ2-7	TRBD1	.	CASRNRDRGKDEQYF	TGTGCCAGCAGGAACCGGGACAGGGGAAAGGACGAGCAGTACTTC
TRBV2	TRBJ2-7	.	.	CASSEGTTYEQYF	TGTGCCAGCAGTGAAGGGACTACCTACGAGCAGTACTTC
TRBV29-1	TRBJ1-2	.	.	CSVGGGFGYTF	TGCAGCGTTGGAGGAGGGTTCGGCTACACCTTC